This entry lists 18 T cell receptor beta chains sequenced from one sample in a study of early T cells in non-severe SARS-CoV-2 infection. From the 5' RACE reads, TCRdb called clonotypes with MiXCR, one entry per CDR3 protein. Of 70,000 to 95,000 distinct CDR3 sequences detected, about 15% appear once; the ten largest clones hold approximately 2.9%. The sequenced sample was whole blood. The receptor source for this set is an adult who was a healthcare worker with PCR-confirmed SARS-CoV-2 infection or an uninfected control (not recorded which).

This clonotype was seen a handful of times. Germline and junction disagree at one end, which may indicate a read error. The chain recombines TRBV7-7 with TRBJ2-3; maybe TRBD2 (6 bases). The CDR3 contains 20 residues. CDR1 and CDR2 (germline): SSHAT, FNYEAQ (reference sequence). This chain's CDR3 is CASSLSRGTAGPGSTDTQYF. The CDR3 DNA is TGTGCTAGCAGCTTATCGCGCGGTACTGCGGGGCCAGGGAGCACAGATACGCAGTATTTT.

This clonotype has ten or more counts. CDR3 nucleotides: TGTGCCAGCAGTCCGGGCGGGAGGGATCTCCCCGAGCAGTACTTC. Its translation: CASSPGGRDLPEQYF. The chain uses TRBV11-3 and TRBJ2-7, with 9 bases identical to TRBD2. CDR3 length equals 15 residues. CDR1 is SGHNT and CDR2 is YENEEA in the germline V gene. V lost 6 bases, J lost 6 bases, and 12 bases stayed unmatched.

Only a few counts were recorded for this clonotype. This chain connects TRBV29-1 to TRBJ2-7; TRBD2 agrees at 14 bases. Trimming removed 8 bases from V and 0 bases from J; junction bases left unmatched: 12. This CDR3 region has 17 residues. Germline loops: CDR1 SQVTM, CDR2 ANQGSEA. CDR3 loop: CSTRGLAGEGRSYEQYF. The CDR3 coding sequence is TGCAGCACGAGGGGACTAGCGGGAGAAGGACGCTCCTACGAGCAGTACTTC.

This clonotype appeared a few times. The rearrangement joins TRBV7-9 to TRBJ1-1, with unresolved D. This CDR3 has 14 residues. Germline CDR1 SEHNR, CDR2 FQNEAQ (reference sequence). Trimming cost V 1 base and J 1 base, with 7 bases left between them. CDR3 sequence: CASSLGHTNTEAFF. The CDR3 DNA reads TGTGCCAGCAGCTTAGGACACACGAACACTGAAGCTTTCTTT.

This clonotype was counted only a few times. The chain has TRBV12-3 or TRBV12-4 and TRBJ1-4; 8 bases fit TRBD1. The length of the CDR3 is 15 residues. With 1 base clipped from V and 8 bases from J, the junction kept 6 bases outside the gene matches. The CDR3 DNA follows: TGTGCCAGCAGTTTAGGGCAGGGGGCTAGCGAAAAACTGTTTTTT. As protein: CASSLGQGASEKLFF.

This clonotype was seen more than once but under ten times. The chain joins TRBV10-3 to TRBJ1-6; 9 bases are a match to TRBD1. The CDR3 has 15 residues. J lost 9 bases, V lost 5 bases, and 8 bases had no gene match. Germline CDR1 and CDR2: ENHRY and SYGVKD. For the CDR3, the DNA is TGTGCCATCAGTAAGGATACAGGGGGCGGTTCACCCCTCCACTTT. Translating it yields CAISKDTGGGSPLHF.

This clonotype was seen more than once but under ten times. This chain joins TRBV6-5 and TRBJ1-1, with 7 positions matching TRBD1. This CDR3 contains 14 residues. Germline values: CDR1 MNHEY, CDR2 SVGAGI. J was trimmed by 2 bases and V by 6 bases; bases with no gene match: 6. For the CDR3, the DNA is TGTGCCAGCAGCTTGGGACAGATAAACACTGAAGCTTTCTTT. Residues: CASSLGQINTEAFF.

This clonotype was seen a few times. The CDR3 region has the DNA TGCAGCTTTAATCTAGGGGGTCGAGGGGAGACCCAGTACTTC. It specifies CSFNLGGRGETQYF. V usage is TRBV29-1 and J usage is TRBJ2-5; D may be TRBD1 (6 bases). With 8 bases removed from V and 5 bases from J, the gap between germline ends came to 21 bases. CDR1 SQVTM and CDR2 ANQGSEA come from the germline V gene. This CDR3 has 14 residues.

This clonotype was seen only a few times. The chain has TRBV7-2 and TRBJ2-3; tentative D call: TRBD1 (7 bases). The CDR3 is 15 amino acids. Germline CDR1 is SGHTA and CDR2 is FQGNSA. Trimming shortened V by 1 base and J by 10 bases, and 18 bases separated the two germline ends. This chain's CDR3 is CASSLGGTAPPSQYF. For the CDR3, the DNA is TGTGCCAGCAGCTTAGGCGGGACAGCTCCCCCATCGCAGTATTTT.

The rearrangement links TRBV30 to TRBJ2-7; 7 bases are a match to TRBD1. V lost 3 bases, J lost 0 bases, and 5 bases stayed unmatched. This CDR3 comprises 14 residues. Per germline, CDR1 GTSNPN and CDR2 SVGIG (reference sequence). CDR3 bases: TGTGCCTGGAGGTCCAGGGGGAGCTCCTACGAGCAGTACTTC. The encoded protein is CAWRSRGSSYEQYF.

J is TRBJ2-7 and V is TRBV11-3; D uncertain. Trimming stripped 3 bases from V and 3 bases from J, with 3 bases between. Germline V CDR1 and CDR2: SGHNT, YENEEA. The CDR3 totals 11 residues. CDR3 in DNA: TGTGCCAGCAGCTTTAACTACGAGCAGTACTTC. Translated, it gives CASSFNYEQYF.

This clonotype has just a few counts. This chain links TRBV20-1 with TRBJ2-1, with unresolved D. The V and J ends lost 6 bases and 0 bases respectively, with 12 bases between them. CDR1 and CDR2 from the germline V gene are DFQATT and SNEGSKA (reference sequence). The CDR3 consists of 14 residues. The CDR3 sequence is CSAIDQSSYNEQFF. The DNA of the CDR3 is TGCAGTGCCATAGACCAGAGCTCCTACAATGAGCAGTTCTTC.

The chain recombines TRBV7-9 with TRBJ2-5; 7 bases align to TRBD2. The germline V gene has CDR1 SEHNR and CDR2 FQNEAQ (reference sequence). V lost 0 bases, J lost 1 base, and 2 bases stayed unmatched. The CDR3 has 15 amino acids. CDR3 region: CASSLAGRAQETQYF. CDR3 DNA sequence: TGTGCCAGCAGCTTAGCAGGGAGGGCCCAAGAGACCCAGTACTTC.

The rearrangement joins TRBV6-5 to TRBJ2-7, with TRBD1 matching over 7 bases. This CDR3 has 15 amino acids. Germline V gives CDR1 MNHEY, CDR2 SVGAGI. The V and J ends lost 4 bases and 2 bases, in that order; junction bases with no gene match: 8. The CDR3 loop is CASSSTGTVPYEQYF. DNA for the CDR3: TGTGCCAGCAGTTCCACCGGGACAGTTCCCTACGAGCAGTACTTC.

The chain joins TRBV30 to TRBJ2-1, with a tentative D call TRBD2 (6 bases). Germline values: CDR1 GTSNPN, CDR2 SVGIG (reference sequence). The CDR3 sequence is 16 residues long. V was clipped by 0 bases and J by 3 bases, with 15 bases between them. The CDR3 nucleotides read TGTGCCTGGAGTGTACTGTCGGGACTTGTCTACAATGAGCAGTTCTTC. Translated: CAWSVLSGLVYNEQFF.

This clonotype has only a few counts. The chain joins TRBV2 to TRBJ2-2, with D possibly TRBD2 on 5 matching bases. Germline assignment: CDR1 SNHLY and CDR2 FYNNEI. The CDR3 covers 15 residues. The germline V and J ends were trimmed by 2 bases and 5 bases, with 12 bases remaining between them. The CDR3 DNA sequence: TGTGCCAGCAGTGAACTTGTACGGGGAACCGGGGAGCTGTTTTTT. This sequence encodes CASSELVRGTGELFF.

This rearrangement joins TRBV12-3 or TRBV12-4 to TRBJ1-2; TRBD1 is a possible D gene (6 bases). The CDR3 loop spans 14 amino acids. V was clipped by 1 base and J by 4 bases, with 10 bases between them. The CDR3 protein is CASSLVGARYGYTF. DNA of the CDR3: TGTGCCAGCAGTTTAGTGGGGGCACGCTATGGCTACACCTTC.

The chain employs TRBV19 and TRBJ1-5, with 8 bases that match TRBD1. The V gene end was trimmed by 7 bases and the J gene end by 4 bases; junction bases not matched to a gene: 3. Germline CDR1 reads LNHDA; CDR2 reads SQIVND (reference sequence). The CDR3 consists of 13 residues. The CDR3 DNA reads as TGTGCCAGTAATCGGGACAGGAATCAGCCCCAGCATTTT. Residues: CASNRDRNQPQHF.